This T cell receptor beta chain originates from a study of blood T cell repertoires in COVID-19. The wider study: In each case, the material was cDNA or gDNA derived from T cells, B-cell-depleted T cells, or PBMCs.

The data were produced by immunoSEQ multiplex PCR, yet TCRdb's version contains in-frame clones alone and is incomplete. The repertoire holds around 280,000 clones, with 85% to 90% as singletons. Donors were grouped by their self-reported clinical history. The CDR3 length is 15 residues. CDR1 is MNHEY and CDR2 is SMNVEV in the germline V gene (reference sequence). Losses at the gene ends were 8 bases for V and 4 bases for J; bases not matched to a gene: 13. This clonotype was sampled from a woman aged 18-30 years with acute COVID-19. The J gene is TRBJ2-7, the V gene TRBV27; 8 positions agree with TRBD1. Sequenced material: PBMCs or T cells enriched from blood (not recorded which). For the CDR3, the DNA is TGTGCCAGCCAAACCCGGGCAGGGGGCTTGTACGAGCAGTACTTC. Its protein is CASQTRAGGLYEQYF.